The following is a T cell receptor beta chain sequence with its context. The CDR3 has 16 residues. Trimming cost V 1 base and J 3 bases, with 13 bases left between them. Germline V CDR1 and CDR2: MDHEN, SYDVKM. The data were taken from a study of T cell clones after liver transplantation. Clones were read by immunoSEQ multiplex PCR, and TCRdb kept only the in-frame ones, dropping some. Counted here are 65,000 to 85,000 clones, around 84% occurring once; the ten biggest clones make up 2.1%. J is TRBJ1-5 and V is TRBV28; D remains unclear. The input for sequencing was CD4+ T cells from blood, taken about 50 months after liver transplant. This receptor was taken from a human patient who received a liver transplant. The graft donor may account for some of the T cells. The CDR3 is CASSLLVGQNNQPQHF. The CDR3 nucleotides read TGTGCCAGCAGTTTATTGGTAGGGCAGAACAATCAGCCCCAGCATTTT.